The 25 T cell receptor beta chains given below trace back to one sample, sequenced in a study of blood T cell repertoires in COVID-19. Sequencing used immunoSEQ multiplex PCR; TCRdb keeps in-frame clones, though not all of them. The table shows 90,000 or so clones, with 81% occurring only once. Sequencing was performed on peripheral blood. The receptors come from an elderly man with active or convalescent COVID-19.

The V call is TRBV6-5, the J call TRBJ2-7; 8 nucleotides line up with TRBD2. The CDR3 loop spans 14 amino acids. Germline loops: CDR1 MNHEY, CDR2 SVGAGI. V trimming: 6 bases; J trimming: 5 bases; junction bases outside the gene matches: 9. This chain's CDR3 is CASSSSGGPDEQYF. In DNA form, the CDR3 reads TGTGCCAGCAGCTCCTCGGGGGGGCCCGACGAGCAGTACTTC.

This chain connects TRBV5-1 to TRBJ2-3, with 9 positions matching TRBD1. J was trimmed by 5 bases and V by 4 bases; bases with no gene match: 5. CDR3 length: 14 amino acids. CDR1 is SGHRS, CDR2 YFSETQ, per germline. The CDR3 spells CASSPTGGRDTQYF. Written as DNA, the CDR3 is TGCGCCAGCAGCCCCACAGGGGGCAGAGATACGCAGTATTTT. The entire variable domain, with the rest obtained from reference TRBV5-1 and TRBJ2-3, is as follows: KAGVTQTPRYLIKTRGQQVTLSCSPISGHRSVSWYQQTPGQGLQFLFEYFSETQRNKGNFPGRFSGRQFSNSRSEMNVSTLELGDSALYLCASSPTGGRDTQYFGPGTRLTVL.

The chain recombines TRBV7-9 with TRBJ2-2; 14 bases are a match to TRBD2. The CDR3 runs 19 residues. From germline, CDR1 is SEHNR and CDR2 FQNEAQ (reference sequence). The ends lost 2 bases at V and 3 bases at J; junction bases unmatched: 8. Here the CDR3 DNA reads TGTGCCAGCAGCTTAAGTCCCGGGACTAGCGGGGGATACACCGGGGAGCTGTTTTTT. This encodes CASSLSPGTSGGYTGELFF.

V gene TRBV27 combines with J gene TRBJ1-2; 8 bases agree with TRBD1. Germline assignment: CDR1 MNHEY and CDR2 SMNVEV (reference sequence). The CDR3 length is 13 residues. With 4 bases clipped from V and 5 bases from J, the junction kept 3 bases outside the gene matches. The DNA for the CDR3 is TGTGCCAGCAGTTGGGACAGGTCGTATGGCTACACCTTC. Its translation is CASSWDRSYGYTF.

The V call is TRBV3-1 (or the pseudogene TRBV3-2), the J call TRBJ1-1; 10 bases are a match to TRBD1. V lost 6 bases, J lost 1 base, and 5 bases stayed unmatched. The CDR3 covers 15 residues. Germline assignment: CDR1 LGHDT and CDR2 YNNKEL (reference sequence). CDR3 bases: TGTGCCAGCAGACACCGGGACAGGGGGAACACTGAAGCTTTCTTT. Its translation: CASRHRDRGNTEAFF.

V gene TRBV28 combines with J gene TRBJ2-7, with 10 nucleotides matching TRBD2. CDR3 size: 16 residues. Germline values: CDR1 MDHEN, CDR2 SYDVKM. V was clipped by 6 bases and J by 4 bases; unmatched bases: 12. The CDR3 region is CASSTQGAAGGYEQYF. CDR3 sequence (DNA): TGTGCCAGCAGCACACAGGGAGCAGCGGGGGGGTACGAGCAGTACTTC.

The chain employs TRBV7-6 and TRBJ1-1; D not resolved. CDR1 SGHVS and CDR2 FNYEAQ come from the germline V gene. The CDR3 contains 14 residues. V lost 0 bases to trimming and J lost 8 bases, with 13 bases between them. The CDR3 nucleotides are TGTGCCAGCAGCTTAGCTTCGAGGGATTTGGAAGCTTTCTTT. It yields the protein CASSLASRDLEAFF.

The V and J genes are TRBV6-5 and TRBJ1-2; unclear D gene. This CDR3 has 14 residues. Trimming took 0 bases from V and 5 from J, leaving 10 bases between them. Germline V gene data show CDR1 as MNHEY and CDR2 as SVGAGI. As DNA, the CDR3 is TGTGCCAGCAGTTACTCACCTTGGCAGTATGGCTACACCTTC. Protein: CASSYSPWQYGYTF.

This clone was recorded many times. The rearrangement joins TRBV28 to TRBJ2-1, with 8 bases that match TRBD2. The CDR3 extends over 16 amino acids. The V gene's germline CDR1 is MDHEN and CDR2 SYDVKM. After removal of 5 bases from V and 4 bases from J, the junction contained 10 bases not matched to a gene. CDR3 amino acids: CASSRARASGYNEQFF. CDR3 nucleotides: TGTGCCAGCAGTAGAGCCCGGGCTAGCGGGTACAATGAGCAGTTCTTC. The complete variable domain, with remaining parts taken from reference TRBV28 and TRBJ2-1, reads DVKVTQSSRYLVKRTGEKVFLECVQDMDHENMFWYRQDPGLGLRLIYFSYDVKMKEKGDIPEGYSVSREKKERFSLILESASTNQTSMYLCASSRARASGYNEQFFGPGTRLTVL.

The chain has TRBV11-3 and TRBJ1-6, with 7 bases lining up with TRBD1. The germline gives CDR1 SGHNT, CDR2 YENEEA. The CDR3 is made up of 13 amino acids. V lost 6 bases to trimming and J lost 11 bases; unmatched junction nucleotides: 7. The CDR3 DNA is TGTGCCAGCAGTTCGAAGACAGGGACACCCCTCCACTTT. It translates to CASSSKTGTPLHF.

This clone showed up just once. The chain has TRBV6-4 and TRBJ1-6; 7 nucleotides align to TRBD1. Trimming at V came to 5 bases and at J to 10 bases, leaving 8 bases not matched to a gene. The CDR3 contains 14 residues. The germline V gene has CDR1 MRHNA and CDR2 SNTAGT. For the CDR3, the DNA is TGTGCCAGCAGTTCAGGGGGATCTGAGTCACCCCTCCACTTT. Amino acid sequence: CASSSGGSESPLHF.

The CDR3 loop reads CASSSLRTDFSSYTF. The CDR3 DNA follows: TGTGCCAGCAGTTCCCTGCGGACAGATTTTTCGAGCTACACCTTC. The chain employs TRBV6-5 and TRBJ1-2; TRBD1 might be the D (6 bases). V lost 4 bases and J lost 9, with 21 bases in between. This CDR3 is 15 amino acids long. Germline V lookup: CDR1 MNHEY, CDR2 SVGAGI.

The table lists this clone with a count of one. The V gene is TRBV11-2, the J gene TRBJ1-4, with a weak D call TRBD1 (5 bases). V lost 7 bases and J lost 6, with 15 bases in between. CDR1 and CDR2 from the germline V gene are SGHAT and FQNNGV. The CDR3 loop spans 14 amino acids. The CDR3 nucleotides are TGTGCCAGCACCAACCGGGGGGGATATGAAAAACTGTTTTTT. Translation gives CASTNRGGYEKLFF.

CDR3 nucleotide sequence: TGTGCCAGCGCCGGGACAGGGAGCACAGATACGCAGTATTTT. Translating it yields CASAGTGSTDTQYF. This rearrangement joins TRBV6-4 to TRBJ2-3; 9 bases match TRBD1. Germline loops: CDR1 MRHNA, CDR2 SNTAGT. CDR3 length equals 14 residues. Germline trimming cut 8 bases from V and 0 bases from J; bases unmatched to any gene: 3.

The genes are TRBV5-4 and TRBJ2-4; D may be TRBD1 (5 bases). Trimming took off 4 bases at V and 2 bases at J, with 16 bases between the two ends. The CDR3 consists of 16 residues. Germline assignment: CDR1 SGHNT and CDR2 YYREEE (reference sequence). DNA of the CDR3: TGTGCCAGCAGCACCTCACAAGGGGTAACCAAAAACATTCAGTACTTC. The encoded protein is CASSTSQGVTKNIQYF.

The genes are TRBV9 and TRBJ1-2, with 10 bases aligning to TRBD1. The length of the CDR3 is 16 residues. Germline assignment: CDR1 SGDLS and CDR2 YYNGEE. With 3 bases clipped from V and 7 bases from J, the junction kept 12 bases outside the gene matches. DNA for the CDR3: TGTGCCAGCAGCGCGAGGGGACAGGGGATCGGATTTGGCTACACCTTC. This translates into CASSARGQGIGFGYTF.

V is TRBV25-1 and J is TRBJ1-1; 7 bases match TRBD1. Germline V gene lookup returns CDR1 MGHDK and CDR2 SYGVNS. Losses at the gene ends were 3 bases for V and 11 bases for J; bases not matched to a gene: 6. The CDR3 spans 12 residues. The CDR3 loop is CASSDFRGEAFF. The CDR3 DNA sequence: TGTGCCAGCAGTGATTTCAGGGGGGAGGCTTTCTTT.

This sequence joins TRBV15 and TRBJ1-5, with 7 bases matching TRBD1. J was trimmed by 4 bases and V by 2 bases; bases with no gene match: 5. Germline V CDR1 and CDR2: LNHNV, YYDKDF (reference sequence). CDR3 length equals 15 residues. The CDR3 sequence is CATSRTDRANQPQHF. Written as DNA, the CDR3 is TGTGCCACCAGCAGAACCGACAGGGCGAATCAGCCCCAGCATTTT.

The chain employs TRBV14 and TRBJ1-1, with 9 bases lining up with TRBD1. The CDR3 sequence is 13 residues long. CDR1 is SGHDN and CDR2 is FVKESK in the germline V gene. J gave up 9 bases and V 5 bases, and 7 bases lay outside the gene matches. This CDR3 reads CASSKGQGTKAFF. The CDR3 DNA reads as TGTGCCAGCAGCAAGGGACAGGGAACGAAAGCTTTCTTT. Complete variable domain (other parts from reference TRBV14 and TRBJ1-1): EAGVTQFPSHSVIEKGQTVTLRCDPISGHDNLYWYRRVMGKEIKFLLHFVKESKQDESGMPNNRFLAERTGGTYSTLKVQPAELEDSGVYFCASSKGQGTKAFFGQGTRLTVV.

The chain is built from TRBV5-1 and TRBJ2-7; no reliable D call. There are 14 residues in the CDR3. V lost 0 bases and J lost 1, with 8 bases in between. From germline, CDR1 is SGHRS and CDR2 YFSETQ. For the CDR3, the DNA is TGCGCCAGCAGCTTGGGTGACAAATCCTACGAGCAGTACTTC. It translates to CASSLGDKSYEQYF.

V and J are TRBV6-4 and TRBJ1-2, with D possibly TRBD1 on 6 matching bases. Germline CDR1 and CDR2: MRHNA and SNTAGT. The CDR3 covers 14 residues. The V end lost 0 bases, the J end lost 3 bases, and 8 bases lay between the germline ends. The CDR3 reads CASSDSTGYYGYTF. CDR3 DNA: TGTGCCAGCAGTGACTCAACAGGGTACTATGGCTACACCTTC.

In DNA form, the CDR3 reads TGTGCCAGCAGTGAAGGAGGCGGCGGCCCGGGGGACATTCAGTACTTC. It translates to CASSEGGGGPGDIQYF. The chain combines TRBV6-1 with TRBJ2-4; D is perhaps TRBD2 (6 bases). V shed 1 base and J shed 8 bases, with 18 bases lying between them. Germline-derived CDR1 and CDR2 are MNHNS and SASEGT. CDR3 length: 16 residues.

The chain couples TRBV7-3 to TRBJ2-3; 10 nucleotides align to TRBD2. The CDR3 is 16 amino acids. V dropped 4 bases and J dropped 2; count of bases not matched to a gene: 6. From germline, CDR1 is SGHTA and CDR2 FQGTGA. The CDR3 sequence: CASSSQRGGNTDTQYF. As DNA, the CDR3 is TGTGCCAGCAGCTCGCAGCGGGGGGGTAACACAGATACGCAGTATTTT.

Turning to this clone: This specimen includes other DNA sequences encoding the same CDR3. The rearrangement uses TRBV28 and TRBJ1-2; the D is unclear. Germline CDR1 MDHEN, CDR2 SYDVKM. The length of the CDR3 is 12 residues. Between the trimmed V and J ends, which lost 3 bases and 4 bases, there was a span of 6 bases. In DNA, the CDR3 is TGTGCCAGCAGTTTCGGAGGCTATGGCTACACCTTC. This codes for CASSFGGYGYTF.

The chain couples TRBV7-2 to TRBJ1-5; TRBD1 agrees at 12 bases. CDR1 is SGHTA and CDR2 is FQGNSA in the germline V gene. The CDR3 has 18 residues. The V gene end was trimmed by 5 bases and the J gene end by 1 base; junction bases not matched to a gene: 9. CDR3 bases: TGTGCCAGCAGCGACCGGGACAGGGGGCGGAAAAGCAATCAGCCCCAGCATTTT. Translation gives CASSDRDRGRKSNQPQHF.